The 31 T cell receptor beta chains reported below all come from one sample, sequenced in a study of cytomegalovirus exposure and HLA in healthy donors. Amplification used 60 Vbeta primers and 13 Jbeta primers. TCRdb's table, derived via immunoSEQ multiplex PCR, lists solely in-frame clones and lacks some. This table holds some 110,000 clones, approximately 70% found once. Sequenced input: PBMCs. The origin of the receptors is a man aged 25 to 40 in good health and CMV-seropositive.

This rearrangement joins TRBV10-3 to TRBJ2-3; TRBD2 agrees at 9 bases. The CDR3 is made up of 15 amino acids. The V gene's germline CDR1 is ENHRY and CDR2 SYGVKD. V shed 2 bases and J 1 base; nucleotides not matched to a gene: 1. CDR3 region: CAISEASGGTDTQYF. The CDR3 DNA reads as TGTGCCATCAGTGAGGCTAGCGGGGGCACAGATACGCAGTATTTT.

The chain couples TRBV19 to TRBJ2-3; a weak D match, TRBD1 (6 bases). The V end lost 9 bases, the J end lost 5 bases, and 18 bases lay between the germline ends. CDR1 and CDR2 (germline): LNHDA, SQIVND (reference sequence). This CDR3 region has 14 residues. CDR3 sequence reads: CASRQASEVDTQYF. The DNA for the CDR3 is TGTGCCAGCCGACAGGCGAGCGAAGTAGATACGCAGTATTTT. The whole variable domain, filled in from reference TRBV19 and TRBJ2-3, reads DGGITQSPKYLFRKEGQNVTLSCEQNLNHDAMYWYRQDPGQGLRLIYYSQIVNDFQKGDIAEGYSVSREKKESFPLTVTSAQKNPTAFYLCASRQASEVDTQYFGPGTRLTVL.

The genes are TRBV7-3 and TRBJ2-1; 8 bases line up with TRBD1. The germline V gene has CDR1 SGHTA and CDR2 FQGTGA. After removal of 3 bases from V and 0 bases from J, the junction contained 13 bases not matched to a gene. This CDR3 spans 19 amino acids. CDR3 sequence (DNA): TGTGCCAGCAGCTTGCAGACAGGGGTCTTACAGAGCTCCTACAATGAGCAGTTCTTC. Its translation is CASSLQTGVLQSSYNEQFF.

Comment on this clone: Other DNA sequences in the sample encode the same CDR3. The rearrangement links TRBV5-1 to TRBJ1-1; no clear D gene. There are 13 residues in the CDR3. Trimming pared 3 bases from V and 1 base from J, leaving 7 bases between. Germline V gene sequence: CDR1 SGHRS, CDR2 YFSETQ. This CDR3 is CASSSPGNTEAFF. CDR3 in DNA: TGCGCCAGCAGCTCGCCGGGGAACACTGAAGCTTTCTTT.

The chain uses TRBV29-1 and TRBJ1-1, with 7 bases lining up with TRBD1. Per the germline V gene, CDR1 is SQVTM and CDR2 is ANQGSEA. There are 13 residues in the CDR3. V shed 5 bases, J shed 4 bases, and the junction held 7 bases outside the gene matches. CDR3 sequence (DNA): TGCAGCGTTCTGGACAGGAAGAGCACTGAAGCTTTCTTT. It translates to CSVLDRKSTEAFF.

This chain links TRBV19 with TRBJ1-1; D ambiguous. Germline V CDR1 and CDR2: LNHDA, SQIVND (reference sequence). This CDR3 spans 15 amino acids. V shed 7 bases and J shed 0 bases, with 15 bases lying between them. The CDR3, as DNA: TGTGCCAGTACCAAAACTCTACTCATGAACACTGAAGCTTTCTTT. This translates into CASTKTLLMNTEAFF.

This chain connects TRBV6-1 to TRBJ2-2, with a weak D call TRBD2 (7 bases). The germline gives CDR1 MNHNS, CDR2 SASEGT. V was cut by 5 bases and J by 5 bases, with 15 bases left in between. This CDR3 contains 15 residues. The CDR3 loop reads CASSIEGGGTGELFF. CDR3 in DNA: TGTGCCAGCAGTATAGAAGGGGGGGGGACCGGGGAGCTGTTTTTT.

This sequence joins TRBV19 and TRBJ1-2, with D possibly TRBD1 on 6 matching bases. CDR3 length: 15 amino acids. Germline V lookup: CDR1 LNHDA, CDR2 SQIVND (reference sequence). The ends were cut back, 5 bases at V and 7 bases at J, with 20 bases in the middle. The CDR3 region is CASSSGTRSVTGYTF. CDR3 nucleotides: TGTGCCAGTAGTTCGGGGACAAGGAGCGTTACTGGCTACACCTTC.

The V call is TRBV9, the J call TRBJ1-2; D is perhaps TRBD1 (5 bases). Trimming took off 0 bases at V and 2 bases at J, with 11 bases between the two ends. There are 15 residues in the CDR3. In germline, CDR1 is SGDLS, CDR2 YYNGEE. CDR3 coding DNA: TGTGCCAGCAGCGTAGGGGGGGGATTGAACTATGGCTACACCTTC. Its protein is CASSVGGGLNYGYTF.

This chain connects TRBV9 to TRBJ2-7; 9 nucleotides match TRBD2. Germline V lookup: CDR1 SGDLS, CDR2 YYNGEE. The CDR3 sequence is 17 residues long. Trimming took 0 bases from V and 0 from J; bases not matched to a gene: 7. CDR3 DNA sequence: TGTGCCAGCAGCGTAGTTAAGGCTAGCGGGAACTCCTACGAGCAGTACGTC. This gives the protein CASSVVKASGNSYEQYV.

This clone has more than one count but fewer than ten. CDR3 DNA sequence: TGTGCCAGCAGCTCCTTTGGGGAGCAGTACGTC. Residues: CASSSFGEQYV. The chain has TRBV7-3 and TRBJ2-7; no firm D call. The germline V gene has CDR1 SGHTA and CDR2 FQGTGA. The CDR3 covers 11 residues. V was trimmed by 4 bases and J by 7 bases, leaving 8 bases between them.

This rearrangement joins TRBV2 to TRBJ2-3, with D perhaps matching TRBD1 (5 bases). V dropped 7 bases and J dropped 0 bases, with 14 bases sitting between them. CDR1 is SNHLY and CDR2 is FYNNEI in the germline V gene. This CDR3 has 15 residues. DNA for the CDR3: TGTGCCAGCAAGCCCAGGGCCTCAAGCACAGATACGCAGTATTTT. This translates into CASKPRASSTDTQYF.

The table lists this clone with a few counts. The chain carries TRBV15 and TRBJ2-4, with TRBD1 identical over 7 bases. This CDR3 has 15 amino acids. The trim removed 1 base at V and 11 bases at J, leaving 11 bases unmatched. Germline V lookup: CDR1 LNHNV, CDR2 YYDKDF (reference sequence). The CDR3 coding sequence is TGTGCCACCAGCAGAGGACAGGGCACTGTTGGTCTTCAGTACTTC. Translation gives CATSRGQGTVGLQYF.

This clone has more than one count but fewer than ten. The V and J genes are TRBV6-1 and TRBJ2-1, with 7 bases aligning to TRBD1. Germline V gene sequence: CDR1 MNHNS, CDR2 SASEGT. Unmatched junction bases numbered 4, after V lost 2 bases and J lost 0 bases. This CDR3 is 16 amino acids long. DNA of the CDR3: TGTGCCAGCAGTGAAAGGACAGGAAGCTCCTACAATGAGCAGTTCTTC. This sequence encodes CASSERTGSSYNEQFF.

The chain uses TRBV6-1 and TRBJ2-4; D gene uncertain. The ends were cut back, 6 bases at V and 1 base at J, with 7 bases in the middle. The CDR3 runs 13 residues. Per the germline V gene, CDR1 is MNHNS and CDR2 is SASEGT. Written as DNA, the CDR3 is TGTGCCAGCAGGGAACCGGCCAAAAACATTCAGTACTTC. Its translation is CASREPAKNIQYF.

J is TRBJ2-7 and V is TRBV20-1, with D unresolved. This CDR3 is built from 11 residues. Trimming took 0 bases from V and 6 from J, leaving 6 bases between them. CDR1 DFQATT and CDR2 SNEGSKA come from the germline V gene (reference sequence). The CDR3 DNA reads as TGCAGTGCTAGAGATTATCGCGAGCAGTACTTC. Translation gives CSARDYREQYF.

This rearrangement joins TRBV19 to TRBJ2-1; perhaps TRBD1 as D (6 bases). The germline V gene encodes CDR1 LNHDA and CDR2 SQIVND (reference sequence). This CDR3 is 16 amino acids long. The V end lost 5 bases, the J end lost 6 bases, and 20 bases lay between the germline ends. CDR3 sequence reads: CASSELGAQGSNEQFF. The CDR3 DNA sequence: TGTGCCAGTAGTGAGTTGGGGGCGCAAGGTTCCAATGAGCAGTTCTTC.

The genes are TRBV27 and TRBJ2-5, with a possible D match to TRBD2 (5 bases). Germline CDR1 MNHEY, CDR2 SMNVEV (reference sequence). V lost 7 bases and J 1 base, leaving 16 bases between the germline ends. The CDR3 runs to 15 residues. The CDR3 protein is CASTPSSGSQETQYF. DNA of the CDR3: TGTGCCAGCACCCCTTCGTCGGGGTCCCAAGAGACCCAGTACTTC.

This clone was detected a few times. The chain is built from TRBV4-1 and TRBJ2-3; the match to TRBD2 covers 13 bases. J was trimmed by 4 bases and V by 4 bases; bases with no gene match: 8. This CDR3 comprises 17 residues. From germline, CDR1 is MGHRA and CDR2 YSYEKL. The CDR3 DNA reads as TGCGCCAGCAGCCTATATACTAGCGGGGGGGCCGCAGATACGCAGTATTTT. It codes for CASSLYTSGGAADTQYF.

This clone was counted once. V usage is TRBV7-9 and J usage is TRBJ1-1; TRBD1 matches 7 bases. Germline V gene sequence: CDR1 SEHNR, CDR2 FQNEAQ (reference sequence). V lost 6 bases and J lost 2; bases outside the gene matches: 9. The CDR3 has 15 amino acids. The CDR3 loop reads CASSPTGRINTEAFF. CDR3 DNA: TGTGCCAGCAGTCCGACAGGGAGGATTAACACTGAAGCTTTCTTT. The full variable domain, rest sourced from reference TRBV7-9 and TRBJ1-1, is DTGVSQNPRHKITKRGQNVTFRCDPISEHNRLYWYRQTLGQGPEFLTYFQNEAQLEKSRLLSDRFSAERPKGSFSTLEIQRTEQGDSAMYLCASSPTGRINTEAFFGQGTRLTVV.

This chain connects TRBV19 to TRBJ1-5; the D gene is possibly TRBD1 (5 bases). The CDR3 is made up of 16 amino acids. Germline CDR1 is LNHDA and CDR2 is SQIVND (reference sequence). V was cut by 0 bases and J by 7 bases, with 16 bases left in between. In DNA, the CDR3 is TGTGCCAGTAGTATAGAGGCCGGGGGAGGTCGGCAGCCCCAGCATTTT. It is translated as CASSIEAGGGRQPQHF. The whole variable domain, remainder taken from reference TRBV19 and TRBJ1-5, is DGGITQSPKYLFRKEGQNVTLSCEQNLNHDAMYWYRQDPGQGLRLIYYSQIVNDFQKGDIAEGYSVSREKKESFPLTVTSAQKNPTAFYLCASSIEAGGGRQPQHFGDGTRLSIL.

In this sample, this clone turned up a few times. This chain links TRBV5-1 with TRBJ1-1, with 8 bases aligning to TRBD1. V lost 4 bases to trimming and J lost 4 bases; unmatched junction nucleotides: 9. The CDR3 has 15 amino acids. Germline CDR1 reads SGHRS; CDR2 reads YFSETQ. Here the CDR3 DNA reads TGCGCCAGCAGCAGGCAGGGGGCAAGAGGCACTGAAGCTTTCTTT. This encodes CASSRQGARGTEAFF.

The chain recombines TRBV28 with TRBJ2-7; TRBD1 matches 9 bases. The CDR3 runs 16 residues. The V gene's germline CDR1 is MDHEN and CDR2 SYDVKM. J lost 3 bases, V lost 4 bases, and 10 bases had no gene match. CDR3 nucleotides: TGTGCCAGCAGTTCCCACCGACCGGGACAGGGCTACGAGCAGTACGTC. It yields the protein CASSSHRPGQGYEQYV.

The rearrangement links TRBV25-1 to TRBJ1-2, with D maybe TRBD1 (5 bases). With 3 bases removed from V and 6 bases from J, the gap between germline ends came to 11 bases. From germline, CDR1 is MGHDK and CDR2 SYGVNS. The CDR3 loop spans 13 amino acids. CDR3 protein: CASSEAGRNGYTF. CDR3 DNA sequence: TGTGCCAGCAGTGAGGCAGGGCGGAATGGCTACACCTTC.

The gene calls are TRBV27 and TRBJ1-6; 9 bases are shared with TRBD1. The trim removed 5 bases at V and 10 bases at J, leaving 12 bases unmatched. Germline V lookup: CDR1 MNHEY, CDR2 SMNVEV (reference sequence). CDR3 size: 16 residues. The CDR3 DNA sequence: TGTGCCAGCAGTCCTTTATACAGGGGGCGAGGGTCACCCCTCCACTTT. It is translated as CASSPLYRGRGSPLHF.

The chain joins TRBV5-8 to TRBJ1-6, with 8 bases lining up with TRBD1. The germline V gene encodes CDR1 SGHTS and CDR2 YDEGEE. Losses at the gene ends were 0 bases for V and 1 base for J; bases not matched to a gene: 6. The CDR3 contains 18 residues. The CDR3 here is CASSLARGLGSYNSPLHF. The DNA of the CDR3 is TGTGCCAGCAGCTTGGCCAGGGGGCTAGGTTCCTATAATTCACCCCTCCACTTT.

V gene TRBV27 combines with J gene TRBJ1-6; D remains unclear. Germline CDR1 is MNHEY and CDR2 is SMNVEV (reference sequence). CDR3 length equals 16 residues. V lost 0 bases to trimming and J lost 6 bases, with 12 bases between them. The CDR3 DNA follows: TGTGCCAGCAGTTTATCGTCGGCCCAGGTTAATTCACCCCTCCACTTT. It specifies CASSLSSAQVNSPLHF.

The sample holds one count of this clone. This chain uses TRBV7-9 with TRBJ1-3, with 7 positions matching TRBD1. CDR3 length: 17 residues. With V trimmed by 6 bases and J by 3 bases, 14 bases remained unmatched. The V gene's germline CDR1 is SEHNR and CDR2 FQNEAQ (reference sequence). In nucleotides, the CDR3 is TGTGCCAGCAGTCAGGGACAGCCAACCTTCCATGGAAACACCATATATTTT. Protein: CASSQGQPTFHGNTIYF.

The chain has TRBV4-2 and TRBJ2-3; 10 bases are a match to TRBD1. Germline CDR1 and CDR2: LGHNA and YNFKEQ. The length of the CDR3 is 16 residues. V lost 5 bases to trimming and J lost 3 bases; unmatched junction nucleotides: 8. The CDR3 coding sequence is TGTGCCAGCAGCTTAGGGACAGGGGATAGGACAGATACGCAGTATTTT. It translates to CASSLGTGDRTDTQYF.

There are a few counts of this clone. The V and J genes are TRBV9 and TRBJ2-1, with TRBD2 matching over 9 bases. CDR1 and CDR2 (germline): SGDLS, YYNGEE. The J segment lost 7 bases and the V segment lost 0 bases, leaving 5 bases of the junction unmatched. The CDR3 has 15 residues. The CDR3: CASSVEAGGRNEQFF. In DNA form, the CDR3 reads TGTGCCAGCAGCGTAGAAGCGGGGGGCCGTAATGAGCAGTTCTTC.

J is TRBJ1-1 and V is TRBV4-1, with TRBD1 matching over 10 bases. The CDR3 spans 15 residues. V shed 4 bases, J shed 4 bases, and the junction held 6 bases outside the gene matches. The germline V gene encodes CDR1 MGHRA and CDR2 YSYEKL. The CDR3 spells CASSLRDRGGTEAFF. The CDR3, as DNA: TGCGCCAGCAGCCTCCGGGACAGGGGCGGCACTGAAGCTTTCTTT.